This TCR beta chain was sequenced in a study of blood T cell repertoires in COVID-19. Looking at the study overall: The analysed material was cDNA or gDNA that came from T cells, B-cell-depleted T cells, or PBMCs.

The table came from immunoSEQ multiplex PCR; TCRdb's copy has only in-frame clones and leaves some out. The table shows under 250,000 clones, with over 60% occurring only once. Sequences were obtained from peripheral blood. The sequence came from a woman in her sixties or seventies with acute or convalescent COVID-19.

CDR3 protein: CASSLDGSTGATNEKLFF. For the CDR3, the DNA is TGCGCCAGCAGCTTGGACGGAAGTACAGGGGCAACTAATGAAAAACTGTTTTTT. The chain couples TRBV5-1 to TRBJ1-4, with TRBD1 matching 7 bases. With 0 bases clipped from V and 0 bases from J, the junction kept 8 bases outside the gene matches. Germline loops: CDR1 SGHRS, CDR2 YFSETQ. The CDR3 spans 18 residues.